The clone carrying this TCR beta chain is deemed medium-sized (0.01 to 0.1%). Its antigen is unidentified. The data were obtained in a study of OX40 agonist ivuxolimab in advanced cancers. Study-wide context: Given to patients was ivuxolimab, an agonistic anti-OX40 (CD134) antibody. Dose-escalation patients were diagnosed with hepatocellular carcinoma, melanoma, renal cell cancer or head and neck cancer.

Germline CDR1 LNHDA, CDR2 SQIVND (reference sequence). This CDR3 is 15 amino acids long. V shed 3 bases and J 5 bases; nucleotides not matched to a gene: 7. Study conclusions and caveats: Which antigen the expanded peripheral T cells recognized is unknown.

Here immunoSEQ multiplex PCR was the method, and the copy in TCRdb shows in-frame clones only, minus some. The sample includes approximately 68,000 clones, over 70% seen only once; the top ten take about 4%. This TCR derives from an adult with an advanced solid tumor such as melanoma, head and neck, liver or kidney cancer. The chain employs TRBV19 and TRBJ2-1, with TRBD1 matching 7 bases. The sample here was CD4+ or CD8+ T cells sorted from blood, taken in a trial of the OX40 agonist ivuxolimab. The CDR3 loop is CASSIRTGSNNEQFF. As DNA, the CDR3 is TGTGCCAGTAGTATCCGGACAGGTTCGAACAATGAGCAGTTCTTC.